Listed here are 13 T cell receptor beta chains from one sample, sequenced in a study of PD-1 blockade in classical Hodgkin lymphoma. Clones were sequenced by immunoSEQ multiplex PCR, and TCRdb holds only the in-frame ones, with some missing. The data contain roughly 140,000 clones, about 81% of them seen just once; the ten biggest clones take up roughly 9.8%. Every patient had relapsed following autologous stem cell transplantation, and cohorts differed in brentuximab vedotin exposure. The sample in question was peripheral blood mononuclear cells (PBMCs), obtained before the second cycle of nivolumab. These receptor sequences come from a human donor with classical Hodgkin lymphoma.

The chain combines TRBV6-6 with TRBJ2-5; TRBD1 or TRBD2 may be the D gene (5 bases each). This CDR3 region has 15 residues. V lost 0 bases and J 1 base, leaving 9 bases between the germline ends. Germline CDR1 is MNHNY and CDR2 is SVGAGI (reference sequence). CDR3 residues: CASSYSGTAQETQYF. In DNA form, the CDR3 reads TGTGCCAGCAGTTACTCTGGGACGGCCCAAGAGACCCAGTACTTC.

The rearrangement links TRBV11-2 to TRBJ1-5, with unresolved D. V dropped 2 bases and J dropped 1 base, with 9 bases sitting between them. The CDR3 runs 15 residues. Per germline, CDR1 SGHAT and CDR2 FQNNGV. The CDR3 nucleotides read TGTGCCAGCAGCTTATTAGTGTGGAGCAATCAGCCCCAGCATTTT. Protein sequence: CASSLLVWSNQPQHF.

The chain has TRBV10-3 and TRBJ2-5; D possibly corresponds to TRBD1 (6 bases). This CDR3 is 13 amino acids long. V shed 2 bases and J shed 4 bases, with 8 bases lying between them. Per germline, CDR1 ENHRY and CDR2 SYGVKD. CDR3 DNA: TGTGCCATCAGTGAGAGGGGGAGAGAGACCCAGTACTTC. Residues: CAISERGRETQYF.

The rearrangement joins TRBV19 to TRBJ2-1, with 13 bases lining up with TRBD2. The V segment lost 6 bases and the J segment 7 bases; nucleotides outside the gene matches: 15. The CDR3 covers 18 residues. Germline values: CDR1 LNHDA, CDR2 SQIVND (reference sequence). The CDR3 is CASRHDRRLAGGVNEQFF. The CDR3, as DNA: TGTGCCAGTAGACACGACAGGCGACTAGCGGGAGGAGTAAATGAGCAGTTCTTC. The whole variable domain, filled in from reference TRBV19 and TRBJ2-1, reads DGGITQSPKYLFRKEGQNVTLSCEQNLNHDAMYWYRQDPGQGLRLIYYSQIVNDFQKGDIAEGYSVSREKKESFPLTVTSAQKNPTAFYLCASRHDRRLAGGVNEQFFGPGTRLTVL.

The DNA of the CDR3 is TGTGCCAGCAGCCTCCAGTGGGGGACGACAGGGACGGGCGGGGAGCTGTTTTTT. Amino acid sequence: CASSLQWGTTGTGGELFF. The J gene is TRBJ2-2, the V gene TRBV9; 7 positions match TRBD1. The germline CDR1 and CDR2 sequences are SGDLS and YYNGEE. The CDR3 spans 18 residues. After removal of 4 bases from V and 7 bases from J, the junction contained 19 bases not matched to a gene.

In its sample, this clone was seen many times. The rearrangement uses TRBV19 and TRBJ1-1; possible D gene TRBD1, 6 bases. Germline CDR1 LNHDA, CDR2 SQIVND (reference sequence). The V end lost 3 bases, the J end lost 0 bases, and 14 bases lay between the germline ends. The CDR3 is made up of 16 amino acids. The CDR3 DNA sequence: TGTGCCAGTAGTATCATCCGGGGGCGGGTGAACACTGAAGCTTTCTTT. Its translation is CASSIIRGRVNTEAFF.

This rearrangement joins TRBV7-2 to TRBJ1-6; unclear D gene. CDR3 length: 12 amino acids. The V end lost 3 bases, the J end lost 6 bases, and 3 bases lay between the germline ends. The germline gives CDR1 SGHTA, CDR2 FQGNSA. CDR3 residues: CASSLINSPLHF. CDR3 sequence (DNA): TGTGCCAGCAGCTTGATTAATTCACCCCTCCACTTT.

CDR3 sequence: CASGAGQRVNQPQHF. CDR3 bases: TGTGCCAGTGGGGCGGGACAGCGGGTCAATCAGCCCCAGCATTTT. The chain is built from TRBV19 and TRBJ1-5; TRBD1 agrees at 7 bases. After removal of 8 bases from V and 3 bases from J, the junction contained 10 bases not matched to a gene. There are 15 residues in the CDR3. Germline CDR1 and CDR2: LNHDA and SQIVND (reference sequence). The entire variable domain, with the rest obtained from reference TRBV19 and TRBJ1-5, is as follows: DGGITQSPKYLFRKEGQNVTLSCEQNLNHDAMYWYRQDPGQGLRLIYYSQIVNDFQKGDIAEGYSVSREKKESFPLTVTSAQKNPTAFYLCASGAGQRVNQPQHFGDGTRLSIL.

V and J are TRBV27 and TRBJ1-5, with D maybe TRBD1 (6 bases). V lost 2 bases, J lost 5 bases, and 10 bases lay in between. This CDR3 comprises 14 residues. Germline loops: CDR1 MNHEY, CDR2 SMNVEV (reference sequence). This chain's CDR3 is CASSLIRGDQPQHF. CDR3 bases: TGTGCCAGCAGTTTAATTAGGGGGGATCAGCCCCAGCATTTT.

The chain has TRBV7-9 and TRBJ2-5; 9 nucleotides line up with TRBD2. V lost 4 bases to trimming and J lost 1 base; unmatched junction nucleotides: 16. The CDR3 length is 19 residues. Germline V CDR1 and CDR2: SEHNR, FQNEAQ (reference sequence). The CDR3 is CASSWGGASGILSQETQYF. CDR3 nucleotide sequence: TGTGCCAGCAGCTGGGGAGGGGCTAGCGGGATCCTGAGCCAAGAGACCCAGTACTTC.

The chain couples TRBV9 to TRBJ2-1; D gene unclear. The V gene's germline CDR1 is SGDLS and CDR2 YYNGEE. This CDR3 is built from 14 residues. The V end was cut by 5 bases, the J end by 9 bases, with 18 bases between. The CDR3 nucleotides are TGTGCCAGCAGGCGTGAACTCCGCCTCATTGAGCAGTTCTTC. As protein: CASRRELRLIEQFF.

The chain joins TRBV7-2 to TRBJ1-3; D might be TRBD1 (6 bases). This CDR3 has 13 residues. Germline loops: CDR1 SGHTA, CDR2 FQGNSA. Trimming pared 2 bases from V and 8 bases from J, leaving 10 bases between. The CDR3 DNA reads TGTGCCAGCAGCTTACAGGGGCTGGACACCATATATTTT. It translates to CASSLQGLDTIYF. Full variable domain (missing parts from reference TRBV7-2 and TRBJ1-3): GAGVSQSPSNKVTEKGKDVELRCDPISGHTALYWYRQSLGQGLEFLIYFQGNSAPDKSGLPSDRFSAERTGGSVSTLTIQRTQQEDSAVYLCASSLQGLDTIYFGEGSWLTVV.

The chain recombines TRBV7-9 with TRBJ2-1; D gene ambiguous. Trimming shortened V by 5 bases and J by 7 bases, and 12 bases separated the two germline ends. This CDR3 region has 13 residues. Germline CDR1 SEHNR, CDR2 FQNEAQ (reference sequence). In DNA form, the CDR3 reads TGTGCCAGCAGCGTGATTTTCGGGAATGAGCAGTTCTTC. Its protein product is CASSVIFGNEQFF.